One TCR beta chain is described in this entry. This clonotype has only a few counts. The target of this receptor is not known. Base qualities are not provided; no much larger clone lies one nucleotide away. The data derive from a study of T cells in Graves' hyperthyroidism and ophthalmopathy (dated by TCRdb to the late 2010s). Study-level background: TCR V-J signatures able to tell the groups apart were searched for in a discovery cohort of 90 to 100 patients, of whom over 40 had Graves' ophthalmopathy and roughly 59 had stable Graves' hyperthyroidism. In roughly six Graves' hyperthyroidism patients, the study also compared T-cell repertoires from thyroid tissue with T-cell repertoires from blood. The roughly 91 discovery patients were randomly divided into training and test sets at a 7:3 ratio. An independent validation cohort of some 18 hyperthyroidism patients and more than 15 patients who later progressed to ophthalmopathy tested prospective prediction of ophthalmopathy. Following sampling, methimazole starting at 30 mg daily was given to hyperthyroidism patients, and high-dose intravenous methylprednisolone was given to ophthalmopathy patients. TCR Vbeta CDR3 sequencing of roughly 140 peripheral blood samples (over 40 ophthalmopathy, 75 hyperthyroidism and some 17 progressor patients) is reported in the paper.

Stable Graves' hyperthyroidism was defined as the absence of progression to ophthalmopathy over 18 months of follow-up. The hyperthyroidism patients were between 18 and 65 years old and newly diagnosed, with a disease duration of less than 2 months. Patients with uncontrolled infections, other autoimmune diseases, pregnancy or lactation were excluded. Diagnoses were established on the basis of clinical symptoms, serum thyroxine and TRAb, thyroid ultrasound, and orbital computed tomography. Total RNA was extracted using Trizol reagent, and RNA quality was assessed on an Agilent 2100 Bioanalyzer. Amplification of TCR beta CDR3 regions was carried out from RNA transcripts. The first round of RT-PCR for the TCR CDR3 was performed with the HTBI primer set and the Qiagen OneStep RT-PCR kit. Libraries were constructed in a second round of multiplex PCR, after which size selection and purification were performed. Paired-end sequencing of the libraries was performed with 100 bp reads on an Illumina HiSeq2000. Per the original workflow: Raw data were processed with SOAPnuke, discarding reads with adapters, uncalled bases, mean Phred below 15, or no exact constant-primer or identifier match. High-quality paired reads were merged with COPE v1.2.5, and unique nucleotide sequences were defined as clonotypes. MiTCR v1.1 was used to align the clonotypes against IMGT TRBV, TRBD and TRBJ reference segments. Only V-J combinations with frequency above 0.0001, covering 98% to 99.2% of repertoires, were analysed. The TCS score was defined as F50 (clonal expansion) divided by E x V (chaos), with BLOSUM62-based TCRdist calculated between CDR3 peptides within each V-J. Welch's t-statistics and random forest reduced roughly 540 V-J features to 13, which were used in a naive Bayes classifier (R e1071). Clones were called with MiXCR by TCRdb after fastp trimmed the public reads at Q25, and only in-frame beta chains were retained. One record per CDR3 amino acid sequence lists the most common genes and DNA. The V and J calls come from TCRdb's annotation, not from the publication. The sample includes hundreds of thousands of distinct CDR3 sequences, with roughly 46% observed a single time. About 8.2% of the sample lies in the top ten.

Study-level results and caveats: Most expanded thyroid clonotypes (frequency above 0.001) were also found in blood, which suggests that blood repertoires may mirror thyroid immune responses. No statistical method was used to fix the sample size in advance, and group allocation was not hidden from the investigators. A 13 V-J signature model separated ophthalmopathy from stable hyperthyroidism, with 87.88% sensitivity and 81.08% specificity in cross-validation and 80%/75% in testing. During validation, the model predicted progression to ophthalmopathy a median of roughly 7.1 months ahead of onset, with more than 60% sensitivity and 72% to 80% specificity.

Specimen: peripheral blood or thyroid tissue (not recorded which). The sequence derives from a woman between 18 and 29 years old with Graves' hyperthyroidism. Donor details come from another sample of the same person, matched by shared clones.

The DNA sequence reads TGTGCCAGCAGCTTACCGGGGGCGGCTTTCTTT. This yields the protein CASSLPGAAFF. The receptor chain draws on TRBV13 and TRBJ1-1, with TRBD1 perhaps the D gene, on 6 matching bases. The CDR3 runs 11 residues from the cysteine to the phenylalanine. Only the CDR3 part of the read is kept: 33 bases, read in frame from the first base. At the junction V is shortened by 2 bases and J by 11 bases, with 9 bases in between. Sequences PRHDT (CDR1) and FYEKMQ (CDR2) are obtained from the germline V gene (reference sequence).